This is a list of T cell receptor beta chains from one sample in a study of monozygotic twins with inflammatory bowel disease. With the 5' RACE reads reprocessed, TCRdb shows one record per CDR3 protein and no DNA. Here the sample table reports about 160,000 distinct CDR3 sequences. What was sequenced was blood. These receptors all stem from a human donor with ulcerative colitis or Crohn's disease, or a healthy co-twin of an affected twin (not recorded which). The CDR3 runs from the conserved cysteine through the conserved F or W.

>TRBJ2-1|15|TRBV12-3/TRBV12-4
CASSLGDRGPNEQFF
>TRBJ2-1|13|TRBV20-1
CSASTTRYNEQFF
>TRBJ1-1|14|TRBV18
CASSPSPGDTEAFF
>TRBJ1-5|16|TRBV5-8
CASTPVGQGMDQPQHF
>TRBJ2-4|15|TRBV20-1
CSARTSTRAKNIQYF
>TRBJ1-1|15|TRBV6-5
CASSYSGNRGTEAFF
>TRBJ2-3|14|TRBV5-1
CASSRGATSDTQYF
>TRBJ2-1|14|TRBV20-1
CSAKSQHFLGEQFF
>TRBJ2-7|12|TRBV7-2
CASSGQRYEQYF
>TRBJ1-3|15|TRBV7-8
CASSLGSPARNTIYF
>TRBJ1-4|15|TRBV7-9
CASSFSGTVNEKLFF
>TRBJ2-1|14|TRBV5-1
CASSLEFGSNEQFF
>TRBJ2-3|14|TRBV7-3
CASSSPRQGPTQYF
>TRBJ2-5|14|TRBV5-1
CASSLPGGLETQYF
>TRBJ1-2|13|TRBV10-3
CAISEMTGDGYTF
>TRBJ1-3|16|TRBV5-1
CASSLASDRVGNTIYF
>TRBJ1-1|11|TRBV29-1
CSVPLGNRAFF